The entry that follows covers one T cell receptor beta chain sequence. Its target is unknown. These data come from a study of a mutant IDH1 vaccine in newly diagnosed glioma. At the level of the study: Patients previously underwent radiotherapy, temozolomide, or both, and most underwent both.

Described time point: week 47, end of study. Vaccinated patients received 300 ug of mutant IDH1 20-mer peptide per dose, with topical imiquimod. CDR3 size: 15 residues. With 0 bases removed from V and 1 base from J, the gap between germline ends came to 9 bases. Germline V gene data show CDR1 as KGHSH and CDR2 as LQKENI. Generated by immunoSEQ multiplex PCR, the TCRdb table keeps only in-frame clones and is missing some. The sample includes around 33,000 clones, about 86% of them seen just once. The chain employs TRBV18 and TRBJ1-1; D is undetermined. The receptor was derived from a woman under 40 with glioma. This sample comprised PBMCs, obtained from a glioma patient whose treatment included an IDH1 peptide vaccine. CDR3 DNA sequence: TGTGCCAGCTCACCACCCCCCGCAGGGAACACTGAAGCTTTCTTT. Translating it yields CASSPPPAGNTEAFF. Complete variable domain (other parts from reference TRBV18 and TRBJ1-1): NAGVMQNPRHLVRRRGQEARLRCSPMKGHSHVYWYRQLPEEGLKFMVYLQKENIIDESGMPKERFSAEFPKEGPSILRIQQVVRGDSAAYFCASSPPPAGNTEAFFGQGTRLTVV.